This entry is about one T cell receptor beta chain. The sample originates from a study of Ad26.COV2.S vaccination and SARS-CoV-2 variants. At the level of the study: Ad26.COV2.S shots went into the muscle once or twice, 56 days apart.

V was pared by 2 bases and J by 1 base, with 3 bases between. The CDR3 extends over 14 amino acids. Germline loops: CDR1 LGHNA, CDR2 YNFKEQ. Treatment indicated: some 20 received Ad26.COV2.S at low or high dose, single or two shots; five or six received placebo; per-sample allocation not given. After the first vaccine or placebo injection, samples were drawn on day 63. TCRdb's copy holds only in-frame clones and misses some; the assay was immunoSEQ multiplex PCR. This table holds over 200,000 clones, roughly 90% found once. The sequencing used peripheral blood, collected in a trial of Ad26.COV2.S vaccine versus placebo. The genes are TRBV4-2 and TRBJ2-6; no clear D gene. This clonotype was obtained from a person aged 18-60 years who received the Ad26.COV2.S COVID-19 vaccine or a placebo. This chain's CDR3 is CASSQLSGANVLTF. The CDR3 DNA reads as TGTGCCAGCAGCCAATTGTCTGGGGCCAACGTCCTGACTTTC.